This entry concerns a single TCR beta chain. This clonotype was seen ten or more times. Its antigen has not been determined. Qualities for individual bases were not recorded, and no much larger clone is one base off. The sample comes from a study of T cells in Graves' hyperthyroidism and ophthalmopathy (dated by TCRdb to the late 2010s). Broadly, across the study: Peripheral blood was collected at initial diagnosis, before any treatment. The roughly 94 discovery patients were randomly divided into training and test sets at a 7:3 ratio. Once sampling was done, hyperthyroidism patients were given methimazole at a starting dose of 30 mg daily, whereas ophthalmopathy patients were given high-dose intravenous methylprednisolone. In roughly six Graves' hyperthyroidism patients, the study also compared T-cell repertoires from thyroid tissue with T-cell repertoires from blood. According to the paper, TCR Vbeta CDR3 sequencing was carried out on roughly 130 peripheral blood samples, which came from fewer than 50 ophthalmopathy, under 85 hyperthyroidism and roughly 17 progressor patients. To identify TCR V-J signatures that set the groups apart, the researchers used a discovery cohort of 100 patients, made up of around 42 with Graves' ophthalmopathy and 57 with stable Graves' hyperthyroidism. Prospective prediction of ophthalmopathy was tested in an independent validation cohort consisting of 18 to 20 hyperthyroidism patients and around 16 patients who later progressed to ophthalmopathy. What the authors observed across the whole study: Sample size was not statistically predetermined, and investigators were not blinded to group allocation. In cross-validation, a model built on a 13 V-J signature told ophthalmopathy apart from stable hyperthyroidism with under 90% sensitivity and approximately 81% specificity, and in testing the same model reached 80%/75%. In validation, the model predicted progression to ophthalmopathy with 65% to 71% sensitivity and about 73% specificity, a median of around 6.6 months before onset. Most expanded thyroid clonotypes (frequency above 0.001) were also detected in blood, suggesting blood repertoires may reflect thyroid immune responses.

Ophthalmopathy patients had moderately to severely active disease, Clinical Activity Score of at least 3, NOSPECS grade of at least 4, and duration under 3 months. The study excluded patients with uncontrolled infections, other autoimmune diseases, pregnancy or lactation. Clinical symptoms, serum thyroxine and TRAb, thyroid ultrasound, and orbital computed tomography formed the basis for the diagnoses. PBMCs were isolated from about 9.2 ml of fresh peripheral blood by Ficoll-Paque density gradient centrifugation. Trizol reagent was used to extract total RNA, and RNA quality was then checked on an Agilent 2100 Bioanalyzer. The TCR beta CDR3 regions were amplified from the RNA transcripts. For the first round of RT-PCR on the TCR CDR3, the HTBI primer set was used together with the Qiagen OneStep RT-PCR kit. A second multiplex PCR round built the libraries, followed by size selection and purification. The libraries were sequenced on an Illumina HiSeq2000 using paired-end 100 bp reads. Turning to the authors' computational methods: SOAPnuke was used to process the raw data, removing reads that contained adapters or uncalled bases, had a mean Phred below 15, or lacked an exact match to the constant primer or identifier. High-quality paired reads were merged using COPE v1.2.5, and each unique nucleotide sequence was defined as a clonotype. Clonotypes were aligned to IMGT TRBV, TRBD and TRBJ reference segments using MiTCR v1.1. The analysis included only V-J combinations with a frequency above 0.0001, which together covered more than 98% of the repertoires. The TCS score was defined as F50 (clonal expansion) divided by E x V (chaos), with BLOSUM62-based TCRdist calculated between CDR3 peptides within each V-J. Welch's t-statistics and random forest reduced roughly 540 V-J features to some 14, which were used in a naive Bayes classifier (R e1071). The raw public reads went through TCRdb reprocessing: fastp at Q25, MiXCR clone calling, in-frame beta chains kept. All rows with the same CDR3 protein become a single entry with the most common DNA and genes. These V and J calls are TCRdb output, not the study's own analysis. This sample has 250,000 to 300,000 distinct CDR3 sequences in its table, and around 19% of those were observed once. The leading ten clones occupy about 35% of the sample.

The source of this sequence is a man aged 50 to 59 with Graves' ophthalmopathy. Sequencing input: blood.

The nucleotides are TGTGCCAGCACGCTCCCGGGACGGGGACAAGAGACCCAGTACTTC. The encoded protein is CASTLPGRGQETQYF. The receptor chain draws on TRBV28 and TRBJ2-5; the D gene could be TRBD1 or TRBD2, each one agreeing over 5 bases. The trim is 7 bases for V and 2 bases for J, with a gap of 17 bases between the germline ends. From the cysteine through the phenylalanine, the CDR3 covers 15 amino acids. The sequence is cut down to CDR3 DNA, 45 bases in frame from base 1. The germline V gene provides CDR1 MDHEN and CDR2 SYDVKM.